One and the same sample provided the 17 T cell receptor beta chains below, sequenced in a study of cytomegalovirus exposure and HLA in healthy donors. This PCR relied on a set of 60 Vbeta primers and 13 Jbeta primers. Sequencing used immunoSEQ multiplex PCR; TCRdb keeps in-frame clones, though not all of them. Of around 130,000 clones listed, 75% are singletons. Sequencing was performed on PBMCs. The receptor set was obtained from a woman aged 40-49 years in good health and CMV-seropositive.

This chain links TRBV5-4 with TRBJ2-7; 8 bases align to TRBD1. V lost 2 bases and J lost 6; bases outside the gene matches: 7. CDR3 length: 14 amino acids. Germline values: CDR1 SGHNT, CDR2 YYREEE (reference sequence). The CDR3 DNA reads TGTGCCAGCAGCTTCCGGGACAGGATGAGCGAGCAGTACTTC. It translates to CASSFRDRMSEQYF. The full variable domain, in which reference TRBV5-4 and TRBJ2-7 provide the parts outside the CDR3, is ETGVTQSPTHLIKTRGQQVTLRCSSQSGHNTVSWYQQALGQGPQFIFQYYREEENGRGNFPPRFSGLQFPNYSSELNVNALELDDSALYLCASSFRDRMSEQYFGPGTRLTVT.

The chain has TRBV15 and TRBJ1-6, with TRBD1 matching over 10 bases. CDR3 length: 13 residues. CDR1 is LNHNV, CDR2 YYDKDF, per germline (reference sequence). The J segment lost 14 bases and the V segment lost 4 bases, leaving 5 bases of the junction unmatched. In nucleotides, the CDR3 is TGTGCCACCAGCAACCGGGACAGGGGATCCCTCCACTTT. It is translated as CATSNRDRGSLHF. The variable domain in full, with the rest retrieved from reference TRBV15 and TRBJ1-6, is DAMVIQNPRYQVTQFGKPVTLSCSQTLNHNVMYWYQQKSSQAPKLLFHYYDKDFNNEADTPDNFQSRRPNTSFCFLDIRSPGLGDTAMYLCATSNRDRGSLHFGNGTRLTVT.

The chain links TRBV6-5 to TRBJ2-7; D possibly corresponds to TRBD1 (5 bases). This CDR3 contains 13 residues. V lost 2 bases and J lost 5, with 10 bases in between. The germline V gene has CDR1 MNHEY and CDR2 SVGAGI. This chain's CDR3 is CASSYQGMNEQYF. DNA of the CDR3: TGTGCCAGCAGTTACCAGGGTATGAACGAGCAGTACTTC.

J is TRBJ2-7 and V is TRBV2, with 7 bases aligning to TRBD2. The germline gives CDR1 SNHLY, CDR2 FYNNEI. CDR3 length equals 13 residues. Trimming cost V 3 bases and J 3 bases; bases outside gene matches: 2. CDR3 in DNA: TGTGCCAGCAGTGATGGGGGGGACTACGAGCAGTACTTC. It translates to CASSDGGDYEQYF.

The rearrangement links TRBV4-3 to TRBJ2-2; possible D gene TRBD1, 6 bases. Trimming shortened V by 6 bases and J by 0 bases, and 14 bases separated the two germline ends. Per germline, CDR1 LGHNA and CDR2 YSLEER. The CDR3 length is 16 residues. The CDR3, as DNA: TGCGCCAGCAGTAAGGGGGACGGTTCGAACACCGGGGAGCTGTTTTTT. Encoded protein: CASSKGDGSNTGELFF.

CDR3 loop: CASTFSTDSYEQYF. In DNA form, the CDR3 reads TGTGCCAGCACCTTCTCGACGGACTCCTACGAGCAGTACTTC. The chain recombines TRBV6-6 with TRBJ2-5, with D uncertain. The DNA end favors TRBJ2-7, so the J call may be wrong. Germline V gene lookup returns CDR1 MNHNY and CDR2 SVGAGI (reference sequence). The CDR3 consists of 14 residues.

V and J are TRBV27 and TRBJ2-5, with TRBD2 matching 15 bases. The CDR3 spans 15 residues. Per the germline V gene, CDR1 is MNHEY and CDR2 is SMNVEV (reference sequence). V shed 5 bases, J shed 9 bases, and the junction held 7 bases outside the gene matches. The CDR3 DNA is TGTGCCAGCAGTCCCGGGACTAGCGGGAGGACTCCCCAGTACTTC. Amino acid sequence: CASSPGTSGRTPQYF.

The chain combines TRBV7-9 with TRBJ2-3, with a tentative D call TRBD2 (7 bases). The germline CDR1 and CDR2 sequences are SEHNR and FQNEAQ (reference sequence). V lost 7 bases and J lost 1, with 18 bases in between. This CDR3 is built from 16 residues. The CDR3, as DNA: TGTGCCAGCACGAGGGGGGGAACCCCTGGCACAGATACGCAGTATTTT. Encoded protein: CASTRGGTPGTDTQYF.

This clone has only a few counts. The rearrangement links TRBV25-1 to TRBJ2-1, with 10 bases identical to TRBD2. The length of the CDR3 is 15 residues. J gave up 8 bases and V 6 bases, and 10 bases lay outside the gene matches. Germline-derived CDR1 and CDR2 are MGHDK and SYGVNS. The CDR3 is CASRQSSGSIHEQFF. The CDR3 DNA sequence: TGTGCCAGCAGACAATCTAGCGGGAGTATTCATGAGCAGTTCTTC.

CDR3 DNA sequence: TGTGCCAGCAGTTACAGGGGGCGGAACTATGGCTACACCTTC. Amino acid sequence: CASSYRGRNYGYTF. The chain is built from TRBV27 and TRBJ1-2; 9 bases map to TRBD1. The germline V gene has CDR1 MNHEY and CDR2 SMNVEV (reference sequence). This CDR3 region has 14 residues. Trimming cost V 4 bases and J 2 bases; bases outside gene matches: 2.

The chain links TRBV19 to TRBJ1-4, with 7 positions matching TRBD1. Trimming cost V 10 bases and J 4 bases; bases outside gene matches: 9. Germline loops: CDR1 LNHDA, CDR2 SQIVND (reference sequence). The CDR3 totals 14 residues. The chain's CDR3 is CATEQGPNNEKLFF. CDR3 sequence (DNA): TGTGCCACAGAACAGGGGCCGAATAATGAAAAACTGTTTTTT.

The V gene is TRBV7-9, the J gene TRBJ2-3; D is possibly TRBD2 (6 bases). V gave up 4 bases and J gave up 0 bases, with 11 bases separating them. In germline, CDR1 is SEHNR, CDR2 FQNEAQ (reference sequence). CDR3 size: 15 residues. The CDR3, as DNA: TGTGCCAGCAGCTCGACTAGGGTTAGCACAGATACGCAGTATTTT. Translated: CASSSTRVSTDTQYF.

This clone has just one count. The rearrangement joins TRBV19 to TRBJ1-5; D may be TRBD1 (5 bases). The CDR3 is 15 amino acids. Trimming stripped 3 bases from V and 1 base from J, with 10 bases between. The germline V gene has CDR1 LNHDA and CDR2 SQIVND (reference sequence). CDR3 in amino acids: CASSIAGISNQPQHF. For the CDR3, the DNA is TGTGCCAGTAGTATCGCAGGGATAAGCAATCAGCCCCAGCATTTT. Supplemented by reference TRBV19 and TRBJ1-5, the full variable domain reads DGGITQSPKYLFRKEGQNVTLSCEQNLNHDAMYWYRQDPGQGLRLIYYSQIVNDFQKGDIAEGYSVSREKKESFPLTVTSAQKNPTAFYLCASSIAGISNQPQHFGDGTRLSIL.

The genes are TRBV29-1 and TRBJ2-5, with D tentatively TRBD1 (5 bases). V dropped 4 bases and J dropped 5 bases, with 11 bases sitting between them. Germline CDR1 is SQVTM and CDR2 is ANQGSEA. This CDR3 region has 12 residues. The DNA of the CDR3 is TGCAGCGTTGGGGGCGCTACCGAGACCCAGTACTTC. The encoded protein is CSVGGATETQYF. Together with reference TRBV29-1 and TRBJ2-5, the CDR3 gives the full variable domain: SAVISQKPSRDICQRGTSLTIQCQVDSQVTMMFWYRQQPGQSLTLIATANQGSEATYESGFVIDKFPISRPNLTFSTLTVSNMSPEDSSIYLCSVGGATETQYFGPGTRLLVL.

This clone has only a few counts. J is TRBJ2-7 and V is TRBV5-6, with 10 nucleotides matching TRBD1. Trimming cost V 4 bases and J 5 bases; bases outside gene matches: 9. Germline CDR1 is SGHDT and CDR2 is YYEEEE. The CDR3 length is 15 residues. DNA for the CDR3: TGTGCCAGCAGCAAGGTCGGGACAGGGGAGGACGAGCAGTACTTC. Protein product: CASSKVGTGEDEQYF. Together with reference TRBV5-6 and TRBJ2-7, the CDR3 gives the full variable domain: DAGVTQSPTHLIKTRGQQVTLRCSPKSGHDTVSWYQQALGQGPQFIFQYYEEEERQRGNFPDRFSGHQFPNYSSELNVNALLLGDSALYLCASSKVGTGEDEQYFGPGTRLTVT.

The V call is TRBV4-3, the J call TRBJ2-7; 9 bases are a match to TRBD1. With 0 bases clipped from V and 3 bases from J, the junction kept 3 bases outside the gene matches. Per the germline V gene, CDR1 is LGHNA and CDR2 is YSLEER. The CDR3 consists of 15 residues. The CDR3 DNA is TGCGCCAGCAGCCAAGATATGGGACAGGGCTACGAGCAGTACTTC. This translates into CASSQDMGQGYEQYF.

The CDR3 loop is CASSDRDSSYEQYF. The CDR3 DNA reads TGTGCCAGCAGTGACCGGGACAGTTCCTACGAGCAGTACTTC. The V gene is TRBV6-1, the J gene TRBJ2-7; 7 bases are a match to TRBD1. The V segment lost 3 bases and the J segment 1 base; nucleotides outside the gene matches: 3. This CDR3 is built from 14 residues. Germline CDR1 and CDR2: MNHNS and SASEGT.